This T cell receptor beta chain was identified during a study of CD8 T cells in ankylosing spondylitis. TCRdb reprocessed the 5' RACE reads with MiXCR, giving one entry per CDR3 protein. Among approximately 350,000 distinct CDR3 sequences, about 15% were seen once, and the ten largest hold around 0.99%. This CDR3 has 13 amino acids. V dropped 4 bases and J dropped 2 bases, with 10 bases sitting between them. The germline gives CDR1 SGHDT, CDR2 YYEEEE. The J gene is TRBJ2-7, the V gene TRBV5-6; D may match TRBD1 or TRBD2 (5 bases each). The clonotype originates from a male donor with ankylosing spondylitis or in good health (not recorded which). Sequencing was done on a sample of blood, either unsorted or a sorted T cell fraction (not recorded which). CDR3 in DNA: TGTGCCAGCAGCCGGGACGTAGCCTACGAGCAGTACTTC. It codes for CASSRDVAYEQYF.